This T cell receptor beta chain was sequenced in a study of naive and memory T cell subsets. A word on this clonotype: Its specificity is not known.

The beta constant-region primer was an equimolar mix of two oligonucleotides covering TRBC1 and TRBC2. The ligated cDNA underwent four PCR rounds using SP2 and nested alpha and beta constant-region primers. The cDNA 3' end received a ligated single-stranded oligonucleotide carrying the SP2 primer and a 12-nucleotide UMI. MiXCR, run by TCRdb on the UMI-ligation and nested PCR reads, gives a single entry per CDR3 protein. The sample lists about 140,000 distinct CDR3 sequences, about 20% seen once, with about 0.6% in the top ten. There are 17 residues in the CDR3. V shed 6 bases and J shed 4 bases, with 22 bases lying between them. In germline, CDR1 is SNHLY, CDR2 FYNNEI. Four subsets defined by CD45RA and CD27 were sorted after CD3, CD4, CD8 and live/dead staining. Whole-study results and caveats: A few larger clonotypes appeared in naive repertoires, especially CD8, possibly memory cells re-expressing CD45RA.

Sequenced sample: naive CD8+ T cells from blood. The TCR was taken from a human donor in good health. V usage is TRBV2 and J usage is TRBJ1-3; the D is unclear. The CDR3 nucleotides are TGTGCCAGCAGGACCTGGACCTCTCGCTCCCCCGGAAACACCATATATTTT. This translates into CASRTWTSRSPGNTIYF.